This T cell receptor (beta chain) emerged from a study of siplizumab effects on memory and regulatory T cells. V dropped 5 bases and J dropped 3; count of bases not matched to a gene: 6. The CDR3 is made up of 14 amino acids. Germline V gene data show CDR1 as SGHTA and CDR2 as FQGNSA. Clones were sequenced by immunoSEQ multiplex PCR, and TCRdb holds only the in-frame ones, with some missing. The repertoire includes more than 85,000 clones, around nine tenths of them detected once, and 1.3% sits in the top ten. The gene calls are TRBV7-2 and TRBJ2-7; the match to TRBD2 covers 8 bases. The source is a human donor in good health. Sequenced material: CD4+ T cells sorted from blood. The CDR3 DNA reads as TGTGCCAGCAGCCTGGGACTAGGAGGCTACGAGCAGTACTTC. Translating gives CASSLGLGGYEQYF.